Below are 24 T cell receptor beta chains sequenced from a single sample in a study of cytomegalovirus exposure and HLA in healthy donors. It was with 60 Vbeta and 13 Jbeta primers that the PCR ran. Generated by immunoSEQ multiplex PCR, the TCRdb table keeps only in-frame clones and is missing some. The sample records more than 150,000 clones, approximately 80% being singletons. The sequencing input was PBMCs. The receptors stem from a woman aged 45-60 years in good health and CMV-seropositive.

This clone was seen just once. The chain couples TRBV13 to TRBJ1-2; perhaps TRBD1 as D (5 bases). Trimming took off 4 bases at V and 1 base at J, with 19 bases between the two ends. The CDR3 runs to 17 residues. Germline-derived CDR1 and CDR2 are PRHDT and FYEKMQ (reference sequence). CDR3 sequence reads: CASSSPRKWGNNYGYTF. Here the CDR3 DNA reads TGTGCCAGCAGCTCACCACGCAAATGGGGCAATAACTATGGCTACACCTTC.

The rearrangement links TRBV28 to TRBJ1-1; D is uncertain. Germline V gene sequence: CDR1 MDHEN, CDR2 SYDVKM. CDR3 length: 15 amino acids. The V end lost 4 bases, the J end lost 0 bases, and 12 bases lay between the germline ends. CDR3 in amino acids: CASSSVGVMNTEAFF. DNA for the CDR3: TGTGCCAGCAGTTCAGTCGGGGTAATGAACACTGAAGCTTTCTTT.

The chain carries TRBV28 and TRBJ2-1; D may be TRBD2 (6 bases). The CDR3 runs to 13 residues. With 5 bases removed from V and 7 bases from J, the gap between germline ends came to 12 bases. The V gene's germline CDR1 is MDHEN and CDR2 SYDVKM. CDR3 residues: CASSPGTSNEQFF. The CDR3 DNA reads as TGTGCCAGCAGTCCCGGGACTTCTAATGAGCAGTTCTTC. The whole variable domain, filled in from reference TRBV28 and TRBJ2-1, reads DVKVTQSSRYLVKRTGEKVFLECVQDMDHENMFWYRQDPGLGLRLIYFSYDVKMKEKGDIPEGYSVSREKKERFSLILESASTNQTSMYLCASSPGTSNEQFFGPGTRLTVL.

The rearrangement uses TRBV30 and TRBJ2-3; the D gene is possibly TRBD2 (5 bases). This CDR3 has 13 residues. The V and J ends lost 0 bases and 4 bases respectively, with 8 bases between them. The V gene's germline CDR1 is GTSNPN and CDR2 SVGIG (reference sequence). The CDR3 bases are TGTGCCTGGAGTGTAAAGGGAGCAGATACGCAGTATTTT. The encoded protein is CAWSVKGADTQYF. The whole variable domain, filled in from reference TRBV30 and TRBJ2-3, reads SQTIHQWPATLVQPVGSPLSLECTVEGTSNPNLYWYRQAAGRGLQLLFYSVGIGQISSEVPQNLSASRPQDRQFILSSKKLLLSDSGFYLCAWSVKGADTQYFGPGTRLTVL.

The V and J genes are TRBV5-6 and TRBJ2-7; D remains unclear. The length of the CDR3 is 13 residues. V dropped 0 bases and J dropped 3 bases, with 7 bases sitting between them. CDR1 and CDR2 (germline): SGHDT, YYEEEE. The CDR3 DNA reads as TGTGCCAGCAGCTTGGCCTCAGTCTACGAGCAGTACTTC. Its translation is CASSLASVYEQYF.

In the case of this clone: Other DNA sequences of this sample code for an identical CDR3. The gene calls are TRBV6-1 and TRBJ2-3; 10 nucleotides align to TRBD1. The CDR3 has 14 residues. J was trimmed by 3 bases and V by 5 bases; bases with no gene match: 2. The germline gives CDR1 MNHNS, CDR2 SASEGT. The CDR3 DNA reads as TGTGCCAGCAGTCCGGGACAGGGGACAGATACGCAGTATTTT. As protein: CASSPGQGTDTQYF.

The rearrangement joins TRBV5-4 to TRBJ2-3; TRBD2 aligns across 7 bases. The V and J ends lost 0 bases and 0 bases, in that order; junction bases with no gene match: 7. The CDR3 runs 17 residues. The germline CDR1 and CDR2 sequences are SGHNT and YYREEE (reference sequence). The CDR3, as DNA: TGTGCCAGCAGCTTGGGGCTAGCGGTTTTTAGCACAGATACGCAGTATTTT. Its protein product is CASSLGLAVFSTDTQYF.

The rearrangement joins TRBV7-6 to TRBJ1-6, with 7 bases that match TRBD1. The CDR3 is made up of 15 amino acids. Per germline, CDR1 SGHVS and CDR2 FNYEAQ. Trimming at V came to 1 base and at J to 8 bases, leaving 5 bases not matched to a gene. The CDR3 DNA follows: TGTGCCAGCAGCTTAGACGGGACAGCCTATTCACCCCTCCACTTT. Translating it yields CASSLDGTAYSPLHF.

The V call is TRBV10-3, the J call TRBJ1-2; the D is unclear. Germline V gene data show CDR1 as ENHRY and CDR2 as SYGVKD. CDR3 length: 14 amino acids. Trimming took 6 bases from V and 5 from J, leaving 16 bases between them. The CDR3: CAISQNQIFYGYTF. The CDR3 DNA is TGTGCCATCAGCCAAAACCAGATCTTTTATGGCTACACCTTC.

The CDR3 loop reads CASSQGGGFLLFF. The CDR3 DNA reads TGTGCCAGCAGCCAAGGGGGGGGGTTCTTGCTGTTTTTT. The chain employs TRBV4-2 and TRBJ1-4; D is perhaps TRBD1 (5 bases). This CDR3 contains 13 residues. The germline V gene has CDR1 LGHNA and CDR2 YNFKEQ. Trimming shortened V by 1 base and J by 14 bases, and 14 bases separated the two germline ends.

The rearrangement joins TRBV7-9 to TRBJ2-7, with 11 bases that match TRBD2. Germline V lookup: CDR1 SEHNR, CDR2 FQNEAQ (reference sequence). This CDR3 is built from 14 residues. The V segment lost 2 bases and the J segment 9 bases; nucleotides outside the gene matches: 6. CDR3 DNA: TGTGCCAGCAGCTTATCTCTAGCGGGAGGCGGGCAGTACTTC. Amino acids: CASSLSLAGGGQYF. Full variable domain (missing parts from reference TRBV7-9 and TRBJ2-7): DTGVSQNPRHKITKRGQNVTFRCDPISEHNRLYWYRQTLGQGPEFLTYFQNEAQLEKSRLLSDRFSAERPKGSFSTLEIQRTEQGDSAMYLCASSLSLAGGGQYFGPGTRLTVT.

The chain links TRBV5-1 to TRBJ1-6, with 7 positions matching TRBD1. V gave up 0 bases and J gave up 10 bases; unmatched junction bases: 7. Germline V lookup: CDR1 SGHRS, CDR2 YFSETQ. This CDR3 comprises 15 residues. The CDR3 DNA reads TGCGCCAGCAGCTTGGCAGGGGGGACTGCGTCACCCCTCCACTTT. Residues: CASSLAGGTASPLHF.

The rearrangement uses TRBV18 and TRBJ2-3; perhaps TRBD1 as D (5 bases). The CDR3 loop spans 12 amino acids. V lost 2 bases and J 6 bases, leaving 6 bases between the germline ends. Germline V gives CDR1 KGHSH, CDR2 LQKENI. The CDR3 sequence is CASSPGADTQYF. DNA of the CDR3: TGTGCCAGCTCACCAGGGGCGGATACGCAGTATTTT.

This clone was counted a single time. The rearrangement uses TRBV7-2 and TRBJ2-7, with D possibly TRBD2 on 5 matching bases. CDR1 and CDR2 from the germline V gene are SGHTA and FQGNSA. The CDR3 sequence is 13 residues long. Trimming took 7 bases from V and 2 from J, leaving 12 bases between them. CDR3 in DNA: TGTGCCAGCAACCCAAGCGGAGCCTACGAGCAGTACTTC. Protein sequence: CASNPSGAYEQYF.

The chain couples TRBV21-1 to TRBJ2-5; the table assigns TRBD1, which was not confirmed against the DNA. TRBV21-1 is marked as a pseudogene. CDR3 length: 15 amino acids. This chain's CDR3 is CASSCDEGHPETQYF. CDR3 nucleotides: TGTGCCAGCAGCTGTGACGAGGGACATCCAGAGACCCAGTACTTC.

A few counts support this clone. CDR3: CASSPHGTGGWTEAFF. The DNA of the CDR3 is TGTGCCAGTAGTCCTCACGGGACGGGAGGTTGGACTGAAGCTTTCTTT. The chain combines TRBV19 with TRBJ1-1; TRBD1 might be the D (5 bases). The CDR3 length is 16 residues. Trimming left V 5 bases short and J 5 bases short, with 21 bases between. Germline V gene data show CDR1 as LNHDA and CDR2 as SQIVND (reference sequence).

This clone was seen more than once but under ten times. The V and J genes are TRBV4-3 and TRBJ2-1, with D possibly matching TRBD2 (6 bases). Germline V gene lookup returns CDR1 LGHNA and CDR2 YSLEER. The CDR3 consists of 16 residues. V was trimmed by 0 bases and J by 5 bases, leaving 14 bases between them. The CDR3 sequence: CASSQDWMGLNNEQFF. CDR3 bases: TGCGCCAGCAGCCAAGATTGGATGGGACTCAACAATGAGCAGTTCTTC.

This clone has only a few counts. This rearrangement joins TRBV2 to TRBJ2-7; D unresolved. CDR1 and CDR2 from the germline V gene are SNHLY and FYNNEI. The CDR3 is made up of 12 amino acids. With 5 bases removed from V and 2 bases from J, the gap between germline ends came to 7 bases. CDR3 residues: CASSLLAYEQYF. CDR3 DNA: TGTGCCAGCAGTTTACTCGCCTACGAGCAGTACTTC.

This sequence joins TRBV5-1 and TRBJ2-3; TRBD2 might be the D (7 bases). Between the trimmed V and J ends, which lost 3 bases and 3 bases, there was a span of 17 bases. The CDR3 spans 16 residues. Germline loops: CDR1 SGHRS, CDR2 YFSETQ. DNA for the CDR3: TGCGCCAGCAGCTCAGATTCCAGGGGAGGGACAGATACGCAGTATTTT. It specifies CASSSDSRGGTDTQYF.

V is TRBV7-2 and J is TRBJ2-6; 7 bases map to TRBD1. The CDR3 has 16 amino acids. V was pared by 5 bases and J by 0 bases, with 4 bases of the junction left unmatched. Looked up from germline, CDR1 is SGHTA and CDR2 is FQGNSA. The CDR3: CASSRDSASGANVLTF. The CDR3 DNA reads as TGTGCCAGCAGCCGGGACAGCGCCTCTGGGGCCAACGTCCTGACTTTC.

The chain recombines TRBV28 with TRBJ2-7, with a tentative D call TRBD1 (6 bases). V lost 8 bases and J 4 bases, leaving 12 bases between the germline ends. Germline CDR1 is MDHEN and CDR2 is SYDVKM. The CDR3 totals 12 residues. The CDR3 DNA reads TGTGCCAGCTCCCAGGGGCCTTACGAGCAGTACTTC. It is translated as CASSQGPYEQYF.

The chain joins TRBV7-9 to TRBJ2-2; TRBD1 matches 10 bases. Germline assignment: CDR1 SEHNR and CDR2 FQNEAQ (reference sequence). CDR3 length equals 16 residues. The trim removed 5 bases at V and 3 bases at J, leaving 6 bases unmatched. The DNA of the CDR3 is TGTGCCAGCAGCCTCAGGACAGGGGGGGACACCGGGGAGCTGTTTTTT. This codes for CASSLRTGGDTGELFF.

This chain joins TRBV21-1 and TRBJ2-7; the D call of TRBD1 is as the table states it, not checked on the DNA. TRBV21-1 constitutes a pseudogene. CDR3 size: 15 residues. For the CDR3, the DNA is TGTGCCAGCAGCCTTGACCGGGACAGGAGTTACGAGCAGTACTTC. It encodes CASSLDRDRSYEQYF.

This clone was seen a few times. V usage is TRBV28 and J usage is TRBJ2-7, with a possible D match to TRBD2 (6 bases). Germline loops: CDR1 MDHEN, CDR2 SYDVKM. Between the trimmed V and J ends, which lost 4 bases and 2 bases, there was a span of 18 bases. This CDR3 contains 16 residues. This chain's CDR3 is CASSWDSGGTPYEQYF. In nucleotides, the CDR3 is TGTGCCAGCAGTTGGGACTCGGGCGGGACGCCCTACGAGCAGTACTTC.